This T cell receptor beta chain was observed in a study of blood T cell repertoires in COVID-19 (dated by TCRdb to 2018 to 2020). For the study in its entirety: Samples covering the acute and convalescent phases of COVID-19 were provided by collaborators in the United States, Italy and Spain. The prospective study material was composed of cDNA or gDNA derived from T cells, B-cell-depleted T cells, or PBMCs. Deeply sampled blood TCRbeta repertoires from subjects exposed to, actively infected with, or recovered from COVID-19 were included in the dataset. The repertoires were released in a freely available public database intended as a resource for research on the immune response to SARS-CoV-2. Samples were obtained from the ongoing ImmuneRACE study (first 160 participants) and from over a thousand subjects provided by 6 global collaborators. The sample metadata nearly always contained a de-identified subject ID, COVID-19 status, age in years and sex. Where HLA class I and class II types were available, the types were taken from metadata supplied by the sample provider, not from assay-based typing. Overall study results and their limits: The quantity of clinical and demographic metadata differed by source and by participant and was supplied without curation.

The germline V gene encodes CDR1 LNHDA and CDR2 SQIVND (reference sequence). There are 15 amino acids in the CDR3, from cysteine to phenylalanine inclusive. Kept here is only the CDR3 DNA, which spans 45 bases and is read in frame from base 1. Relative to germline, V is 1 base shorter and J is 2 bases shorter, with 11 bases between their ends. Collaborating institutions collected whole blood in K2EDTA tubes following their own protocols. For TCRbeta analysis, collaborators shipped samples in one of three forms: frozen whole blood, isolated PBMCs, or DNA extracted from either of those sample types. As for this clone: Its antigen specificity is not known. No much larger clone is present one base from it, and per-base qualities are unavailable.

TCRbeta CDR3 regions were amplified from genomic DNA using the immunoSEQ Assay, a bias-controlled multiplex PCR. Per the source publication's procedure: Within the assay, amplification of reference gene primers was used to estimate how many nucleated cells each sample contained. To quantify the absolute abundance of each unique TCRbeta CDR3 rearrangement, sequence reads were collapsed and filtered. Productive Simpson clonality was computed per sample as the square root of Simpson's diversity index over productive rearrangements. Imported from immuneACCESS, the table was reduced by TCRdb to in-frame sequences with V and J called. These copies leave out some clones; in studies compared against another copy, an unresolved V gene accounts for under half, and the cause of the remainder is not known. The V and J calls and clone size were taken over from that table, and D and trimming were inferred from the DNA. Present in this sample are 55,000 to 95,000 clones, roughly 82% of which were seen just once. The top ten clones comprise less than 2% of the sample.

The sequence links TRBV19 to TRBJ1-1; the D gene identity is not certain. The clonotype comes from a woman aged 55-69 years with acute or convalescent COVID-19. The specimen was peripheral blood. Here is the DNA: TGTGCCAGTAGTATAGGAGGGCAGATAAACACTGAAGCTTTCTTT. It specifies CASSIGGQINTEAFF.